The 26 T cell receptor beta chains presented below share a single source sample, sequenced in a study of long-term antiretroviral therapy in people with HIV (dated by TCRdb to between 2021 and 2022). Sequencing of the TRB variable region was done with the immunoSEQ hsTCRB v3.0 assay at survey level resolution. The table comes from immuneACCESS by way of TCRdb, which keeps in-frame sequences with V and J called. Part of the clones is missing from these tables; in studies checked, under half for an unresolved V gene and the rest for unknown reasons. The table for this sample lists tens of thousands of clones; roughly 79% of them were counted only once. The biggest ten clones account for 9.5% to 15% of the sample. This sample comprised unsorted PBMCs, obtained 0.1 years before starting antiretroviral therapy. The receptor source for this set is a middle-aged man with HIV.

The chain has TRBV6-5 and TRBJ2-1, with D hard to call. Looked up from germline, CDR1 is MNHEY and CDR2 is SVGAGI. This CDR3 has 15 amino acids. Between the trimmed V and J ends, which lost 0 bases and 7 bases, there was a span of 13 bases. In DNA, the CDR3 is TGTGCCAGCAGTTACTCGACGGCCCGCTCAAATGAGCAGTTCTTC. Translating it yields CASSYSTARSNEQFF.

The chain combines TRBV19 with TRBJ1-3; D unresolved. The V gene lost 7 bases and the J gene lost 2 bases, with 12 bases spanning the gap. The length of the CDR3 is 14 residues. The germline gives CDR1 LNHDA, CDR2 SQIVND (reference sequence). CDR3 residues: CASKSASAGNTIYF. For the CDR3, the DNA is TGTGCCAGTAAATCTGCAAGCGCTGGAAACACCATATATTTT.

Judged by abundance, this clone is medium-sized. CDR3 DNA: TGTGCCAGCTCGACCCGGGGGGCTGGGGAGCAGTACTTC. It specifies CASSTRGAGEQYF. The rearrangement uses TRBV28 and TRBJ2-7, with D perhaps TRBD2 (7 bases). Trimming shortened V by 8 bases and J by 7 bases, and 18 bases separated the two germline ends. Germline loops: CDR1 MDHEN, CDR2 SYDVKM. The CDR3 spans 13 residues.

This clone was counted only a few times. The chain carries TRBV6-5 and TRBJ2-5; 7 bases are a match to TRBD1. CDR1 is MNHEY and CDR2 is SVGAGI in the germline V gene. Germline trimming cut 6 bases from V and 7 bases from J; bases unmatched to any gene: 14. This CDR3 contains 15 residues. The CDR3 is CASSSDRYPSRTQYF. The CDR3 bases are TGTGCCAGCAGCTCGGACAGGTACCCGTCTCGGACCCAGTACTTC.

The V call is TRBV11-2, the J call TRBJ2-1; no clear D gene. In germline, CDR1 is SGHAT, CDR2 FQNNGV. The V and J ends lost 0 bases and 6 bases respectively, with 6 bases between them. The CDR3 covers 13 residues. The CDR3 loop reads CASSLELINEQFF. The CDR3 nucleotides read TGTGCCAGCAGCTTAGAACTTATCAATGAGCAGTTCTTC.

J is TRBJ2-1 and V is TRBV7-2; TRBD2 matches 10 bases. Germline V gene sequence: CDR1 SGHTA, CDR2 FQGNSA. The CDR3 covers 15 residues. Losses at the gene ends were 1 base for V and 8 bases for J; bases not matched to a gene: 5. In DNA, the CDR3 is TGTGCCAGCAGCTTAGAAATAGCGGGAGGCGATGAGCAGTTCTTC. Translated, it gives CASSLEIAGGDEQFF.

In its sample, this clone was seen once. The chain employs TRBV23-1 and TRBJ1-2; 7 bases are a match to TRBD1. TRBV23-1 is an ORF; its function is uncertain. Trimming cost V 4 bases and J 4 bases; bases outside gene matches: 9. CDR3 length: 15 amino acids. In DNA, the CDR3 is TGCGCCAGCAGTCCTTATTTGACAGGGATCTATGGCTACACCTTC. Translated, it gives CASSPYLTGIYGYTF.

J is TRBJ1-5 and V is TRBV30; a weak D match, TRBD1 (5 bases). Per germline, CDR1 GTSNPN and CDR2 SVGIG (reference sequence). V was shortened by 2 bases and J by 4 bases, with 12 bases between the two germline ends. The CDR3 length is 14 residues. The CDR3 DNA sequence: TGTGCCTGGAGTTTCTCCAGGGCTAATCAGCCCCAGCATTTT. It encodes CAWSFSRANQPQHF.

This clone showed up just once. The chain employs TRBV2 and TRBJ2-5; D remains unclear. Germline V gene sequence: CDR1 SNHLY, CDR2 FYNNEI. The CDR3 runs to 14 residues. Trimming pared 6 bases from V and 6 bases from J, leaving 17 bases between. The CDR3 loop is CASSAHTEVKTQYF. Here the CDR3 DNA reads TGTGCCAGCAGCGCGCACACAGAAGTAAAGACCCAGTACTTC.

This clone was counted a single time. The genes are TRBV5-1 and TRBJ1-2; D remains ambiguous. From germline, CDR1 is SGHRS and CDR2 YFSETQ. The V gene lost 4 bases and the J gene lost 6 bases, with 10 bases spanning the gap. The CDR3 has 12 residues. CDR3 sequence: CASSIGVDGYTF. The CDR3 DNA reads as TGCGCCAGCAGCATCGGAGTCGATGGCTACACCTTC.

Worth noting for this clone: A much larger clone differs by one base, so this may be a read error. Additional DNA sequences in this sample encode the identical CDR3. The chain has TRBV9 and TRBJ2-2; D remains unclear. CDR3 length equals 13 residues. Trimming took off 0 bases at V and 4 bases at J, with 4 bases between the two ends. The germline gives CDR1 SGDLS, CDR2 YYNGEE. The CDR3 protein is CASSVGGTGELFF. In DNA, the CDR3 is TGTGCCAGCAGCGTAGGGGGCACCGGGGAGCTGTTTTTT.

The chain is built from TRBV4-1 and TRBJ2-1; 15 bases line up with TRBD2. Unmatched junction bases numbered 9, after V lost 2 bases and J lost 7 bases. CDR3 length: 18 amino acids. Germline values: CDR1 MGHRA, CDR2 YSYEKL. The CDR3 nucleotides read TGCGCCAGCAGCCAATTAGACCTCGGACTAGCGGGGGGGAATGAGCAGTTCTTC. This codes for CASSQLDLGLAGGNEQFF.

The V and J genes are TRBV27 and TRBJ2-2, with D unresolved. The V end lost 2 bases, the J end lost 8 bases, and 9 bases lay between the germline ends. Germline CDR1 and CDR2: MNHEY and SMNVEV (reference sequence). The CDR3 covers 13 residues. For the CDR3, the DNA is TGTGCCAGCAGTTTACCCTTGGGAGGGGAGCTGTTTTTT. Translated, it gives CASSLPLGGELFF.

This sequence joins TRBV28 and TRBJ2-5, with 8 positions matching TRBD1. CDR1 and CDR2 (germline): MDHEN, SYDVKM. V dropped 5 bases and J dropped 3; count of bases not matched to a gene: 5. CDR3 length: 14 amino acids. CDR3 region: CASSIVTGEETQYF. In DNA, the CDR3 is TGTGCCAGCAGTATTGTGACAGGGGAAGAGACCCAGTACTTC.

This rearrangement joins TRBV7-9 to TRBJ2-1; TRBD2 matches at 7 bases. Looked up from germline, CDR1 is SEHNR and CDR2 is FQNEAQ (reference sequence). J lost 5 bases, V lost 0 bases, and 4 bases had no gene match. The CDR3 runs 15 residues. CDR3 residues: CASSLAGGGNNEQFF. The DNA of the CDR3 is TGTGCCAGCAGCTTAGCAGGCGGGGGTAACAATGAGCAGTTCTTC.

In its sample, this clone is medium-sized. The genes are TRBV28 and TRBJ2-2, with D unclear. This CDR3 contains 13 residues. The ends were cut back, 8 bases at V and 5 bases at J, with 12 bases in the middle. Germline V gene sequence: CDR1 MDHEN, CDR2 SYDVKM. The CDR3 bases are TGTGCCAGCGGGCTGTTGGAGACCGGGGAGCTGTTTTTT. Translated: CASGLLETGELFF. Using reference TRBV28 and TRBJ2-2 for the parts outside the CDR3, the full variable domain is DVKVTQSSRYLVKRTGEKVFLECVQDMDHENMFWYRQDPGLGLRLIYFSYDVKMKEKGDIPEGYSVSREKKERFSLILESASTNQTSMYLCASGLLETGELFFGEGSRLTVL.

The chain employs TRBV5-5 and TRBJ2-5, with D possibly matching TRBD2 (5 bases). V dropped 3 bases and J dropped 2 bases, with 5 bases sitting between them. The CDR3 runs to 12 residues. Germline CDR1 reads SGHKS; CDR2 reads YYEKEE (reference sequence). The CDR3 nucleotides are TGTGCCAGCAGCTGGACTCAAGAGACCCAGTACTTC. Its translation: CASSWTQETQYF.

V and J are TRBV18 and TRBJ2-7; either TRBD1 or TRBD2 may fit D (5 bases each). This CDR3 region has 14 residues. CDR1 and CDR2 (germline): KGHSH, LQKENI. V lost 0 bases to trimming and J lost 6 bases, with 12 bases between them. The CDR3 sequence is CASSPPRGPGEQYF. The CDR3 DNA is TGTGCCAGCTCACCACCGAGGGGCCCCGGCGAGCAGTACTTC.

The chain couples TRBV6-5 to TRBJ1-6; D not certain. CDR3 size: 13 residues. Trimming took off 6 bases at V and 11 bases at J, with 14 bases between the two ends. CDR1 and CDR2 (germline): MNHEY, SVGAGI. CDR3 sequence (DNA): TGTGCCAGCAGCTTTAGACCTCGGGCACCCCTCCACTTT. As protein: CASSFRPRAPLHF.

A few counts support this clone. Given the absence of the conserved phenylalanine or tryptophan at the CDR3 end, a read error is likely. No DNA is shown, since the ends of the CDR3 on it are uncertain; the CDR3 is the one TCRdb lists. V and J are TRBV7-2 and TRBJ2-7. Germline V gene data show CDR1 as SGHTA and CDR2 as FQGNSA. The CDR3 region is 12 residues in length, termini included. The CDR3 loop is CASSGLEGRLTL.

The chain links TRBV5-1 to TRBJ2-3, with no clear D. The ends were cut back, 0 bases at V and 2 bases at J, with 10 bases in the middle. This CDR3 comprises 15 residues. Per germline, CDR1 SGHRS and CDR2 YFSETQ. The chain's CDR3 is CASSLGGVTTDTQYF. The CDR3 bases are TGCGCCAGCAGCTTGGGAGGAGTCACCACAGATACGCAGTATTTT.

This clone was picked up one time. The CDR3 DNA is TGTGCCAGCAGTCCTGGGACAGCAAGCTACGAGCAGTACTTC. Encoded protein: CASSPGTASYEQYF. The chain employs TRBV5-4 and TRBJ2-7, with TRBD1 matching 7 bases. The CDR3 runs to 14 residues. V shed 5 bases and J 3 bases; nucleotides not matched to a gene: 8. Germline lookup yields CDR1 SGHNT and CDR2 YYREEE (reference sequence).

This clone has only one observation. CDR3 DNA: TGCGCCAGCAGTGCCGGGACTGGTAGCACAGATACGCAGTATTTT. This sequence encodes CASSAGTGSTDTQYF. The genes are TRBV10-1 and TRBJ2-3, with a possible D match to TRBD2 (6 bases). The CDR3 consists of 15 residues. The V gene's germline CDR1 is WNHNN and CDR2 SYGVQD (reference sequence). Trimming shortened V by 4 bases and J by 0 bases, and 11 bases separated the two germline ends.

The V gene is TRBV11-2, the J gene TRBJ1-6, with a tentative D call TRBD1 (6 bases). This CDR3 has 15 residues. CDR1 and CDR2 (germline): SGHAT, FQNNGV. V lost 5 bases to trimming and J lost 10 bases, with 18 bases between them. In DNA form, the CDR3 reads TGTGCCAGCAGCAGTAGGGGCAGGGGTAACTCACCCCTCCACTTT. Translated: CASSSRGRGNSPLHF.

V usage is TRBV28 and J usage is TRBJ2-7, with 7 nucleotides matching TRBD1. Germline loops: CDR1 MDHEN, CDR2 SYDVKM. The CDR3 has 15 residues. V was pared by 5 bases and J by 3 bases, with 10 bases of the junction left unmatched. The CDR3 DNA follows: TGTGCCAGCAGTCCCCACCCGACAGGGAGCTACGAGCAGTACTTC. Its protein is CASSPHPTGSYEQYF.

CDR3 coding DNA: TGTGCCAGCACCCCCGGTGGGTTCGCGAACACCGGGGAGCTGTTTTTT. Translating it yields CASTPGGFANTGELFF. This chain joins TRBV9 and TRBJ2-2; D unclear. Deletions cut 6 bases from V and 0 bases from J, with 15 bases between. This CDR3 is 16 amino acids long. Germline CDR1 reads SGDLS; CDR2 reads YYNGEE.